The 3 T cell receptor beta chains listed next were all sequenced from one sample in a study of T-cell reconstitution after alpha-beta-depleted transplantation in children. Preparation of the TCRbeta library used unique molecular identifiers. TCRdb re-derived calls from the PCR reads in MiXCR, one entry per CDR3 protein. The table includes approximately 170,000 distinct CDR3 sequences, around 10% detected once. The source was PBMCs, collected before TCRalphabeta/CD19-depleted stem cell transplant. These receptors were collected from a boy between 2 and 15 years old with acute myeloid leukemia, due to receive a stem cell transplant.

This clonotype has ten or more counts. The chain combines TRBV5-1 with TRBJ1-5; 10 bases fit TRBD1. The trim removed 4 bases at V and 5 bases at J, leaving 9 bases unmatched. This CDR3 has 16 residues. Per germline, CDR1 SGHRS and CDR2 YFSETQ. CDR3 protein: CASSPSRQGADQPQHF. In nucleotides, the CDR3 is TGCGCCAGCAGCCCTTCAAGACAGGGGGCGGATCAGCCCCAGCATTTT.

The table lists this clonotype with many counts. The CDR3 sequence: CASSLDSGQGIKNIQYF. The CDR3 DNA is TGTGCCAGCAGCTTGGATTCGGGGCAAGGGATCAAAAACATTCAGTACTTC. The genes are TRBV5-6 and TRBJ2-4; D tentatively fits TRBD1 or TRBD2 (5 bases each). The V gene's germline CDR1 is SGHDT and CDR2 YYEEEE. V gave up 0 bases and J gave up 3 bases, with 16 bases separating them. This CDR3 contains 17 residues.

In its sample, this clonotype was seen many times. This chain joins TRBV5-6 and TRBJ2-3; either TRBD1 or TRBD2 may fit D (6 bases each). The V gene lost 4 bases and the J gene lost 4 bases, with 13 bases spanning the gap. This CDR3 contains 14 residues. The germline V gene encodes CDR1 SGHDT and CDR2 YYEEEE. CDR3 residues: CASSGEEGADTQYF. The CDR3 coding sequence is TGTGCCAGCAGCGGGGAGGAGGGGGCAGATACGCAGTATTTT.